This is a list of T cell receptor beta chains from one sample in a study of CD8 T cells in ankylosing spondylitis. In TCRdb, the 5' RACE reads were re-called with MiXCR into one record per CDR3 protein. The repertoire holds fewer than 400,000 distinct CDR3 sequences, around 8% seen once, with roughly 15% in the top ten. What was sequenced was blood, either unsorted or a sorted T cell fraction (not recorded which). All receptors derive from a male donor with ankylosing spondylitis. CDR3s include the opening cysteine and the closing phenylalanine or tryptophan. A D gene is named only where the DNA matches it firmly. Where a row states a size, it is once, few, many or the class of an expanded clone; other rows omit it.

cdr3_aa	cdr3_nt	clone_size	j_call	d_call	cdr3_length	v_call
CATSRDKGAGTDTQYF	TGTGCCACCAGCAGAGATAAGGGGGCGGGCACAGATACGCAGTATTTT	-	TRBJ2-3	TRBD1	16	TRBV15
CASSKGQKETQYF	TGTGCCAGCAGCAAAGGACAGAAAGAGACCCAGTACTTC	few	TRBJ2-5	-	13	TRBV12-3/TRBV12-4
CASSPGPSGYEQYF	TGTGCCAGCAGCCCTGGGCCCTCGGGCTACGAGCAGTACTTC	-	TRBJ2-7	-	14	TRBV7-3
CASGGLAGESEQFF	TGTGCCAGCGGAGGACTAGCGGGAGAAAGTGAGCAGTTCTTC	many	TRBJ2-1	TRBD2	14	TRBV27
CASSLAAVNTEAFF	TGTGCCAGCAGCTTAGCGGCGGTGAACACTGAAGCTTTCTTT	-	TRBJ1-1	-	14	TRBV7-2
CAISTERPEGGDTQYF	TGTGCCATCAGTACCGAAAGACCAGAGGGAGGGGATACGCAGTATTTT	-	TRBJ2-3	TRBD2	16	TRBV10-3
CATSDSGRPSSYNEQFF	TGTGCCACCAGTGATTCCGGCCGCCCGAGCTCCTACAATGAGCAGTTCTTC	few	TRBJ2-1	-	17	TRBV24-1
CASSLTPDYGYTF	TGTGCCAGCAGTTTGACACCGGACTATGGCTACACCTTC	many	TRBJ1-2	-	13	TRBV28
CASSRNRGTNEKLFF	TGTGCCAGCAGCCGCAACCGGGGTACTAATGAAAAACTGTTTTTT	few	TRBJ1-4	-	15	TRBV3-1
CASRDREYEQYF	TGTGCCAGCAGGGACAGGGAGTACGAGCAGTACTTC	-	TRBJ2-7	TRBD1	12	TRBV7-9
CASSWTASSYEQYF	TGCGCCAGCAGCTGGACAGCCAGCTCCTACGAGCAGTACTTC	many	TRBJ2-7	-	14	TRBV5-1
CASSQSHLSSTEAFF	TGCGCCAGCAGCCAAAGTCATCTGAGCTCCACTGAAGCTTTCTTT	many	TRBJ1-1	-	15	TRBV4-1
CASSQGFSENYGYTF	TGCGCCAGCAGCCAAGGTTTTTCGGAGAACTATGGCTACACCTTC	few	TRBJ1-2	-	15	TRBV4-3
CASSLEGPGYF	TGTGCCAGCAGCTTAGAGGGGCCGGGGTACTTC	-	TRBJ2-7	-	11	TRBV7-9
CASRPVLRGRDHEQYF	TGTGCCAGCAGGCCCGTACTCCGGGGCAGGGACCACGAGCAGTACTTC	-	TRBJ2-7	-	16	TRBV27
CASRYRAGTEAFF	TGTGCCAGCAGATACAGGGCGGGCACTGAAGCTTTCTTT	few	TRBJ1-1	-	13	TRBV12-3/TRBV12-4
CASSLEGTIYF	TGTGCCAGCAGTCTAGAGGGCACCATATATTTT	many	TRBJ1-3	-	11	TRBV2
CASSFLWTGVGDGYTQYF	TGTGCCAGCAGTTTCCTCTGGACAGGGGTTGGGGATGGGTATACGCAGTATTTT	many	TRBJ2-3	TRBD1	18	TRBV28
CASKGQPPYEQYF	TGTGCCTCAAAAGGACAACCGCCCTACGAGCAGTACTTC	-	TRBJ2-7	-	13	TRBV6-2/TRBV6-3
CASSRAQGTEAFF	TGTGCCAGCAGCCGCGCACAGGGGACTGAAGCTTTCTTT	many	TRBJ1-1	TRBD1	13	TRBV3-1
CSAAMTGAYGYTF	TGCAGCGCCGCAATGACAGGGGCCTATGGCTACACCTTC	few	TRBJ1-2	TRBD1	13	TRBV29-1
CASSLLRSTGELFF	TGTGCCAGCAGCTTACTCCGGAGCACCGGGGAGCTGTTTTTT	-	TRBJ2-2	-	14	TRBV7-3
CSVAGNFGANVLTF	TGCAGCGTCGCAGGGAACTTTGGGGCCAACGTCCTGACTTTC	many	TRBJ2-6	-	14	TRBV29-1
CSVEGMVDYEQYF	TGCAGCGTTGAAGGGATGGTAGATTACGAGCAGTACTTC	many	TRBJ2-7	-	13	TRBV29-1
CSARPGGGVYNEQFF	TGCAGTGCTAGACCCGGTGGGGGCGTCTACAATGAGCAGTTCTTC	-	TRBJ2-1	-	15	TRBV20-1
CASSFGGQGNTIYF	TGTGCCAGCAGCTTTGGGGGACAGGGAAACACCATATATTTT	-	TRBJ1-3	TRBD1	14	TRBV2
CASSLSHQPQHF	TGTGCCAGCAGCTTATCTCATCAGCCCCAGCATTTT	-	TRBJ1-5	-	12	TRBV7-8
CASSSPRGYTF	TGTGCCAGCAGTTCCCCCCGGGGCTACACCTTC	-	TRBJ1-2	-	11	TRBV28
CASSPGLSLHGELFF	TGTGCCAGCAGCCCGGGACTATCACTACACGGGGAGCTGTTTTTT	many	TRBJ2-2	TRBD2	15	TRBV12-3/TRBV12-4
CASSSPGPQYSPLHF	TGTGCCAGCAGCTCGCCGGGACCTCAGTATTCACCCCTCCACTTT	-	TRBJ1-6	-	15	TRBV7-2
CASSSAALRADTQYF	TGTGCCAGCAGTTCTGCGGCCCTGAGGGCAGATACGCAGTATTTT	few	TRBJ2-3	-	15	TRBV6-5
CASSLGYPTYEQYF	TGTGCCAGCAGCTTAGGGTACCCCACCTACGAGCAGTACTTC	few	TRBJ2-7	-	14	TRBV7-9
CAISRRSDTQYF	TGTGCCATCAGTAGGAGGTCAGATACGCAGTATTTT	many	TRBJ2-3	-	12	TRBV10-3
CASSSTGGPGTKNIQYF	TGTGCCAGCAGCTCCACAGGGGGCCCGGGGACCAAAAACATTCAGTACTTC	few	TRBJ2-4	TRBD1	17	TRBV7-9
CAISPPAVSYNEQFF	TGTGCCATCTCGCCCCCTGCGGTCTCCTACAATGAGCAGTTCTTC	few	TRBJ2-1	-	15	TRBV28
CASRQGLGTDTQYF	TGCGCCAGCAGGCAGGGTCTCGGCACAGATACGCAGTATTTT	few	TRBJ2-3	-	14	TRBV5-1
CASSLQGLGEQYF	TGTGCCAGCAGTTTGCAGGGACTAGGGGAGCAGTACTTC	few	TRBJ2-7	TRBD2	13	TRBV28
CASGQGEREQYF	TGTGCCAGCGGACAGGGGGAGCGCGAGCAGTACTTC	-	TRBJ2-7	TRBD1	12	TRBV6-5
CASSPLLDTYTGELFF	TGTGCCAGCAGTCCCCTTCTGGACACGTACACCGGGGAGCTGTTTTTT	many	TRBJ2-2	-	16	TRBV7-9